One sample yielded the 14 T cell receptor beta chains listed below, sequenced in a study of OX40 agonist ivuxolimab in advanced cancers. Libraries were built with the immunoSEQ multiplex PCR assay. Sourced from immuneACCESS, this table was stored by TCRdb with only in-frame sequences that have V and J called. A share of the clones is absent; for the studies checked, an unresolved V gene accounts for under half, and the remainder has no known explanation. In all, the sample holds some 30,000 clones, and 75% to 85% of those were seen once. Roughly 15% of the sample rests with the top ten. Source: CD4+ or CD8+ T cells sorted from blood, taken in a trial of the OX40 agonist ivuxolimab. Every receptor here comes from an adult with an advanced solid tumor such as melanoma, head and neck, liver or kidney cancer.

Notes on this clone: A much larger clone lies one base from this, so it may be a read error. This chain links TRBV4-1 with TRBJ2-5; tentatively, D is TRBD2 (5 bases). The J call could be wrong; TRBJ2-7 is a better fit for the DNA end. Germline V gives CDR1 MGHRA, CDR2 YSYEKL. The CDR3 sequence is 17 residues long. Here the CDR3 reads CTSSQDRRGSIPYEQYF. CDR3 nucleotide sequence: TGCACCAGCAGCCAAGATCGCCGCGGGTCGATTCCCTACGAGCAGTACTTC.

V and J are TRBV7-6 and TRBJ1-1; no clear D. Germline CDR1 SGHVS, CDR2 FNYEAQ. Trimming took 1 base from V and 4 from J, leaving 7 bases between them. CDR3 length: 13 residues. The CDR3, as DNA: TGTGCCAGCAGCTTAGTGGGATCCACTGAAGCTTTCTTT. The encoded protein is CASSLVGSTEAFF.

This chain uses TRBV6-4 with TRBJ1-1; D may be TRBD1 (5 bases). Looked up from germline, CDR1 is MRHNA and CDR2 is SNTAGT. The CDR3 length is 13 residues. Trimming removed 3 bases from V and 8 bases from J, with 13 bases in between. The CDR3 reads CASSDPGGTEAFF. The DNA for the CDR3 is TGTGCCAGCAGTGATCCAGGAGGGACGGAAGCTTTCTTT.

The rearrangement uses TRBV5-5 and TRBJ2-1, with TRBD2 matching over 8 bases. J lost 4 bases, V lost 4 bases, and 7 bases had no gene match. The CDR3 has 15 amino acids. In germline, CDR1 is SGHKS, CDR2 YYEKEE (reference sequence). CDR3 bases: TGTGCCAGCAGCCCGGGACTAGTTGGTTACAATGAGCAGTTCTTC. Its translation is CASSPGLVGYNEQFF.

The chain joins TRBV7-9 to TRBJ2-5, with 7 bases lining up with TRBD2. V shed 1 base, J shed 0 bases, and the junction held 5 bases outside the gene matches. Germline-derived CDR1 and CDR2 are SEHNR and FQNEAQ (reference sequence). This CDR3 region has 16 residues. The CDR3 bases are TGTGCCAGCAGCTTAGTAATAGCGGGTAACCAAGAGACCCAGTACTTC. Translation gives CASSLVIAGNQETQYF.

The V gene is TRBV7-8, the J gene TRBJ1-1, with a weak D call TRBD1 (6 bases). Trimming took 1 base from V and 3 from J, leaving 9 bases between them. Per germline, CDR1 SGHVS and CDR2 FQNEAQ. The CDR3 totals 14 residues. CDR3 region: CASSLGTADTEAFF. The CDR3 region has the DNA TGTGCCAGCAGCTTAGGGACAGCAGACACTGAAGCTTTCTTT.

The CDR3 DNA sequence: TGTGCCAGCAGTGTCTGGACGGAGAACACTGAAGCTTTCTTT. It yields the protein CASSVWTENTEAFF. J is TRBJ1-1 and V is TRBV2; D not certain. Germline-derived CDR1 and CDR2 are SNHLY and FYNNEI. The CDR3 is made up of 14 amino acids. The V end was cut by 4 bases, the J end by 1 base, with 10 bases between.

The chain joins TRBV6-6 to TRBJ1-4; 10 positions agree with TRBD1. Trimming took 1 base from V and 9 from J; bases not matched to a gene: 2. This CDR3 spans 14 amino acids. Germline V gives CDR1 MNHNY, CDR2 SVGAGI (reference sequence). This chain's CDR3 is CASSYWTGGQKLFF. CDR3 nucleotides: TGTGCCAGCAGTTACTGGACAGGGGGTCAAAAACTGTTTTTT.

This clone turned up a few times. J is TRBJ1-3 and V is TRBV7-9; D gene ambiguous. The V gene lost 0 bases and the J gene lost 0 bases, with 3 bases spanning the gap. This CDR3 contains 14 residues. The germline gives CDR1 SEHNR, CDR2 FQNEAQ (reference sequence). Written as DNA, the CDR3 is TGTGCCAGCAGCTTAGCCCGCTCTGGAAACACCATATATTTT. This codes for CASSLARSGNTIYF.

This chain links TRBV28 with TRBJ2-4; the D gene is possibly TRBD2 (5 bases). Deletions cut 5 bases from V and 3 bases from J, with 17 bases between. Germline loops: CDR1 MDHEN, CDR2 SYDVKM. The CDR3 covers 16 residues. The CDR3 sequence: CASSPRVSSGKNIQYF. CDR3 DNA sequence: TGTGCCAGCAGTCCGAGGGTTAGCTCAGGCAAAAACATTCAGTACTTC.

This clone was seen a single time. V usage is TRBV11-2 and J usage is TRBJ2-5; D gene unclear. V dropped 2 bases and J dropped 6 bases, with 4 bases sitting between them. The germline V gene has CDR1 SGHAT and CDR2 FQNNGV. This CDR3 is 11 amino acids long. The CDR3 spells CASSLQQTQYF. DNA of the CDR3: TGTGCCAGCAGCTTACAACAGACCCAGTACTTC. The full variable domain, completed using reference TRBV11-2 and TRBJ2-5, is EAGVAQSPRYKIIEKRQSVAFWCNPISGHATLYWYQQILGQGPKLLIQFQNNGVVDDSQLPKDRFSAERLKGVDSTLKIQPAKLEDSAVYLCASSLQQTQYFGPGTRLLVL.

This rearrangement joins TRBV7-6 to TRBJ1-1, with D uncertain. This CDR3 has 15 amino acids. V gave up 1 base and J gave up 1 base, with 10 bases separating them. Germline loops: CDR1 SGHVS, CDR2 FNYEAQ. Here the CDR3 DNA reads TGTGCCAGCAGCTTAGGTGGGGAGCCGAACACTGAAGCTTTCTTT. Protein sequence: CASSLGGEPNTEAFF. Full variable domain (rest looked up from reference TRBV7-6 and TRBJ1-1): GAGVSQSPRYKVTKRGQDVALRCDPISGHVSLYWYRQALGQGPEFLTYFNYEAQQDKSGLPNDRFSAERPEGSISTLTIQRTEQRDSAMYRCASSLGGEPNTEAFFGQGTRLTVV.

CDR3 DNA: TGTGCCAGCTCGAAAGGGTCTGGCTACACCTTC. The encoded protein is CASSKGSGYTF. The rearrangement uses TRBV6-1 and TRBJ1-2, with D hard to call. CDR3 length: 11 amino acids. Germline V gives CDR1 MNHNS, CDR2 SASEGT. Trimming removed 8 bases at V and 7 bases at J, with 11 bases between.

The chain has TRBV5-6 and TRBJ1-6; D not resolved. Trimming stripped 0 bases from V and 10 bases from J, with 8 bases between. The CDR3 covers 13 residues. Germline-derived CDR1 and CDR2 are SGHDT and YYEEEE. CDR3 sequence reads: CASSLGPGSPLHF. In nucleotides, the CDR3 is TGTGCCAGCAGCTTGGGGCCTGGGTCACCCCTCCACTTT.